These 25 T cell receptor beta chains originate from one sample sequenced in a study of cytomegalovirus exposure and HLA in healthy donors. Using immunoSEQ multiplex PCR, the repertoire was profiled, and TCRdb retains in-frame clones only, with some absent. This table has around 73,000 clones, about 90% appearing once. The material sequenced was PBMCs. The receptors were gathered from a woman younger than 30 in good health and CMV-seropositive.

The DNA of the CDR3 is TGCGCCAGCAGTGGACAGGCCCCCTACAATGAGCAGTTCTTC. Translation gives CASSGQAPYNEQFF. V usage is TRBV10-2 and J usage is TRBJ2-1, with a tentative D call TRBD1 (6 bases). Trimming removed 4 bases from V and 2 bases from J, with 9 bases in between. There are 14 residues in the CDR3. Germline CDR1 reads WSHSY; CDR2 reads SAAADI.

This clone was seen just once. The chain employs TRBV19 and TRBJ2-3; TRBD1 aligns across 8 bases. The CDR3 totals 15 residues. Germline V lookup: CDR1 LNHDA, CDR2 SQIVND (reference sequence). J was trimmed by 2 bases and V by 4 bases; bases with no gene match: 5. The CDR3 is CASSTDREFTDTQYF. The DNA of the CDR3 is TGTGCCAGTAGTACGGACAGGGAATTCACAGATACGCAGTATTTT.

Only one count was recorded for this clone. V usage is TRBV5-5 and J usage is TRBJ1-5, with D perhaps matching TRBD1 (6 bases). CDR3 length: 16 residues. V was shortened by 4 bases and J by 4 bases, with 18 bases between the two germline ends. Germline CDR1 and CDR2: SGHKS and YYEKEE (reference sequence). The CDR3 DNA sequence: TGTGCCAGCAGCCAGACTCCCGGGACACAAAATCAGCCCCAGCATTTT. Its protein product is CASSQTPGTQNQPQHF.

This chain joins TRBV28 and TRBJ2-7; D not certain. This CDR3 has 14 amino acids. Germline V gene sequence: CDR1 MDHEN, CDR2 SYDVKM. V lost 5 bases, J lost 3 bases, and 14 bases lay in between. The CDR3 is CASSQTIFFYEQYF. CDR3 nucleotides: TGTGCCAGCAGTCAAACTATTTTTTTCTACGAGCAGTACTTC.

This clone is a singleton in its sample. This chain links TRBV6-5 with TRBJ2-5; TRBD2 aligns across 10 bases. CDR1 and CDR2 from the germline V gene are MNHEY and SVGAGI. This CDR3 is built from 14 residues. With 5 bases clipped from V and 5 bases from J, the junction kept 5 bases outside the gene matches. CDR3 sequence (DNA): TGTGCCAGCAGTCAAGCGGGAGGGTGGGAGACCCAGTACTTC. It encodes CASSQAGGWETQYF.

This clone showed up just once. This rearrangement joins TRBV15 to TRBJ1-4; D uncertain. V shed 11 bases and J shed 0 bases, with 13 bases lying between them. From germline, CDR1 is LNHNV and CDR2 YYDKDF (reference sequence). This CDR3 contains 14 residues. CDR3 nucleotides: TGTGCCGTAAGAATCGGGGCAACTAATGAAAAACTGTTTTTT. Translated: CAVRIGATNEKLFF.

The CDR3 sequence: CARSSLMGLASNTQYF. The DNA of the CDR3 is TGTGCCAGAAGCTCGCTAATGGGACTAGCGAGTAATACGCAGTATTTT. The rearrangement uses TRBV5-3 and TRBJ2-3; TRBD2 matches 10 bases. TRBV5-3 falls under the ORF class, with uncertain function. Trimming took 3 bases from V and 7 from J; bases not matched to a gene: 11. The CDR3 spans 16 residues.

The chain carries TRBV9 and TRBJ2-7, with D perhaps TRBD2 (7 bases). The CDR3 is made up of 15 amino acids. Looked up from germline, CDR1 is SGDLS and CDR2 is YYNGEE. Trimming took 1 base from V and 7 from J, leaving 18 bases between them. CDR3: CASSVRGGGTGEQYF. CDR3 sequence (DNA): TGTGCCAGCAGCGTACGGGGCGGGGGCACGGGGGAGCAGTACTTC.

Notes on this clone: This likely comes from a read error, as the CDR3 has no conserved phenylalanine or tryptophan at its end. Because the CDR3's place on the DNA is in doubt, the DNA is left out and the CDR3 is given as listed by TCRdb. This CDR3 reads CASSLPGQGYY. The chain employs TRBV23-1 and TRBJ2-7; the D segment call TRBD1 is taken from the table without a DNA check. TRBV23-1 counts as an open reading frame of uncertain function. The CDR3 adds up to 11 amino acids, both ends counted.

The chain combines TRBV28 with TRBJ1-2, with a tentative D call TRBD1 (6 bases). Germline V gene lookup returns CDR1 MDHEN and CDR2 SYDVKM. Trimming removed 9 bases at V and 2 bases at J, with 19 bases between. CDR3 length: 15 residues. This CDR3 reads CASTVQDSLNYGYTF. The CDR3 DNA is TGTGCCAGTACGGTACAGGACAGCCTGAACTATGGCTACACCTTC.

The rearrangement links TRBV6-1 to TRBJ1-5; no definite D call. With 1 base removed from V and 4 bases from J, the gap between germline ends came to 8 bases. The V gene's germline CDR1 is MNHNS and CDR2 SASEGT. The CDR3 runs 14 residues. The CDR3 loop reads CASSEGPENQPQHF. CDR3 sequence (DNA): TGTGCCAGCAGTGAAGGGCCAGAAAATCAGCCCCAGCATTTT.

This chain joins TRBV20-1 and TRBJ1-4, with D possibly TRBD1 on 5 matching bases. The CDR3 consists of 10 residues. The V and J ends lost 6 bases and 8 bases respectively, with 7 bases between them. Germline V gene sequence: CDR1 DFQATT, CDR2 SNEGSKA (reference sequence). Here the CDR3 DNA reads TGCAGTGCCCGGGGGGAAAAACTGTTTTTT. Translated, it gives CSARGEKLFF.

This clone was detected once. The chain couples TRBV2 to TRBJ1-1, with TRBD1 matching 11 bases. This CDR3 has 16 amino acids. CDR1 is SNHLY and CDR2 is FYNNEI in the germline V gene. The V segment lost 3 bases and the J segment 1 base; nucleotides outside the gene matches: 4. CDR3 DNA sequence: TGTGCCAGCAGTGATCTCGGACAGGGGGCGAACACTGAAGCTTTCTTT. Translating gives CASSDLGQGANTEAFF. The full variable domain, rest sourced from reference TRBV2 and TRBJ1-1, is EPEVTQTPSHQVTQMGQEVILRCVPISNHLYFYWYRQILGQKVEFLVSFYNNEISEKSEIFDDQFSVERPDGSNFTLKIRSTKLEDSAMYFCASSDLGQGANTEAFFGQGTRLTVV.

V gene TRBV5-4 combines with J gene TRBJ2-7; tentatively, D is TRBD2 (5 bases). The CDR3 covers 13 residues. Looked up from germline, CDR1 is SGHNT and CDR2 is YYREEE (reference sequence). V dropped 0 bases and J dropped 4 bases, with 8 bases sitting between them. CDR3 sequence: CASSLGLQYEQYF. CDR3 DNA: TGTGCCAGCAGCTTGGGACTACAGTACGAGCAGTACTTC. The full variable domain, with the rest looked up from reference TRBV5-4 and TRBJ2-7, is ETGVTQSPTHLIKTRGQQVTLRCSSQSGHNTVSWYQQALGQGPQFIFQYYREEENGRGNFPPRFSGLQFPNYSSELNVNALELDDSALYLCASSLGLQYEQYFGPGTRLTVT.

The rearrangement links TRBV5-6 to TRBJ2-7; possibly TRBD1 for D (6 bases). The germline CDR1 and CDR2 sequences are SGHDT and YYEEEE. The length of the CDR3 is 14 residues. With 5 bases removed from V and 4 bases from J, the gap between germline ends came to 16 bases. The CDR3 spells CASSSYRVSYEQYF. The CDR3 coding sequence is TGTGCCAGCAGTTCGTACAGGGTTTCATACGAGCAGTACTTC.

A word on this clone: This same CDR3 is encoded by further DNA sequences in the sample. The rearrangement uses TRBV7-2 and TRBJ2-7; D may be TRBD2 (5 bases). The CDR3 is 13 residues long. V lost 4 bases to trimming and J lost 0 bases, with 7 bases between them. CDR1 is SGHTA, CDR2 FQGNSA, per germline. The CDR3 here is CASSSTSSYEQYF. In DNA, the CDR3 is TGTGCCAGCAGCTCCACTAGCTCCTACGAGCAGTACTTC.

V and J are TRBV10-3 and TRBJ2-7, with 7 bases aligning to TRBD1. Germline V lookup: CDR1 ENHRY, CDR2 SYGVKD. Trimming at V came to 7 bases and at J to 2 bases, leaving 11 bases not matched to a gene. This CDR3 is 15 amino acids long. CDR3 loop: CAITVGWGQTYEQYF. As DNA, the CDR3 is TGTGCCATCACAGTAGGTTGGGGACAGACCTACGAGCAGTACTTC.

V usage is TRBV5-4 and J usage is TRBJ1-3, with 12 bases lining up with TRBD1. V dropped 0 bases and J dropped 0; count of bases not matched to a gene: 4. Germline CDR1 reads SGHNT; CDR2 reads YYREEE (reference sequence). The length of the CDR3 is 18 residues. As DNA, the CDR3 is TGTGCCAGCAGCTTGGCCGGGACAGGGGGCATCTCTGGAAACACCATATATTTT. Translation: CASSLAGTGGISGNTIYF.

The genes are TRBV28 and TRBJ2-2, with 8 positions matching TRBD2. V trimming: 8 bases; J trimming: 2 bases; junction bases outside the gene matches: 13. The CDR3 extends over 17 amino acids. Per germline, CDR1 MDHEN and CDR2 SYDVKM. CDR3 DNA sequence: TGTGCCAGCTTTCCCGGGACGGGGGGGGTTAACACCGGGGAGCTGTTTTTT. Amino acids: CASFPGTGGVNTGELFF.

The chain has TRBV5-4 and TRBJ2-7, with D unclear. Deletions cut 2 bases from V and 3 bases from J, with 9 bases between. CDR1 is SGHNT and CDR2 is YYREEE in the germline V gene (reference sequence). The CDR3 totals 13 residues. The CDR3 DNA sequence: TGTGCCAGCAGCTTACGAGGAAACTACGAGCAGTACTTC. It is translated as CASSLRGNYEQYF.

Here the CDR3 reads CASSVATGLPYEQYF. CDR3 nucleotide sequence: TGTGCCAGCAGCGTAGCTACAGGGCTACCCTACGAGCAGTACTTC. This chain connects TRBV9 to TRBJ2-7; tentative D call: TRBD1 (6 bases). Trimming pared 0 bases from V and 2 bases from J, leaving 12 bases between. This CDR3 has 15 amino acids. Germline V lookup: CDR1 SGDLS, CDR2 YYNGEE. Filled out from reference TRBV9 and TRBJ2-7, the complete variable domain reads DSGVTQTPKHLITATGQRVTLRCSPRSGDLSVYWYQQSLDQGLQFLIQYYNGEERAKGNILERFSAQQFPDLHSELNLSSLELGDSALYFCASSVATGLPYEQYFGPGTRLTVT.

The DNA of the CDR3 is TGTGCCAGCAGCCCCGAGGGTAGCAATCAGCCCCAGCATTTT. It translates to CASSPEGSNQPQHF. The chain is built from TRBV9 and TRBJ1-5; D is uncertain. The CDR3 runs to 14 residues. Trimming shortened V by 4 bases and J by 0 bases, and 8 bases separated the two germline ends. Germline-derived CDR1 and CDR2 are SGDLS and YYNGEE.

This chain connects TRBV2 to TRBJ1-2, with 8 bases that match TRBD1. Per germline, CDR1 SNHLY and CDR2 FYNNEI. CDR3 length: 14 amino acids. V dropped 7 bases and J dropped 8; count of bases not matched to a gene: 12. CDR3 bases: TGTGCCAGCATCCGAGACAGGGGATTCGAAGGCTACACCTTC. Translated: CASIRDRGFEGYTF.

This clone has just a few counts. V gene TRBV7-9 combines with J gene TRBJ2-7; D gene unclear. This CDR3 region has 15 residues. The germline CDR1 and CDR2 sequences are SEHNR and FQNEAQ (reference sequence). V shed 4 bases and J shed 5 bases, with 18 bases lying between them. The CDR3 reads CASSSLLGFVDEQYF. CDR3 DNA: TGTGCCAGCAGCTCCCTCCTAGGTTTTGTCGACGAGCAGTACTTC.

The chain carries TRBV2 and TRBJ2-5, with a possible D match to TRBD2 (6 bases). Trimming removed 7 bases from V and 1 base from J, with 19 bases in between. Germline-derived CDR1 and CDR2 are SNHLY and FYNNEI. CDR3 length equals 16 residues. The CDR3 sequence: CASKGPRDSPQETQYF. The DNA for the CDR3 is TGTGCCAGCAAGGGACCCCGGGACTCCCCCCAAGAGACCCAGTACTTC.